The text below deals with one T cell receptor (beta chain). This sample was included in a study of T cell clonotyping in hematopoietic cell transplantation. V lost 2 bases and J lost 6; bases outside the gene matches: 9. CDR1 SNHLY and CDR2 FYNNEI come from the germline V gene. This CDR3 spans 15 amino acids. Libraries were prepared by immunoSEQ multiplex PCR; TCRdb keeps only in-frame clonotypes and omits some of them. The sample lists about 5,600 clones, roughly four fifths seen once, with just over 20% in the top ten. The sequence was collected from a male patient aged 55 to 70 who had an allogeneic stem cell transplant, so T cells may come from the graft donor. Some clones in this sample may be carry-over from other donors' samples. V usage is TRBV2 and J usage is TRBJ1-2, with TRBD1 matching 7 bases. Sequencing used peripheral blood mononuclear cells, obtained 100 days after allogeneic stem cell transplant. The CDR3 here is CASSEYREGAHGYTF. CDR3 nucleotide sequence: TGTGCCAGCAGTGAATATAGGGAGGGGGCGCATGGCTACACCTTC.